This T cell receptor (beta chain) was captured by sequencing in a study of CD8 T cells in ankylosing spondylitis. Using quantitative 5'-RACE with molecular barcodes, the authors made TCR beta libraries. Each CDR3 protein gets one entry after TCRdb re-called the 5' RACE reads with MiXCR. This sample carries about 150,000 distinct CDR3 sequences, about a third of them seen once, and the ten largest clones take 4.5% to 6%. The study, taken as a whole, reports: According to the report, clones linked to the disease were significantly enriched in matched synovial fluid samples taken from ankylosing spondylitis patients. One TCR beta motif, made up of roughly 8 highly homologous variants, appeared characteristic of ankylosing spondylitis blood. Both synovial fluid and blood in reactive arthritis had previously been reported to carry some motif variants.

The V gene lost 3 bases and the J gene lost 5 bases, with 8 bases spanning the gap. This CDR3 has 13 residues. As concerns this clonotype: Its specificity is not known.

The chain recombines TRBV12-3 or TRBV12-4 with TRBJ2-1; D is unresolved. This TCR derives from a male donor with ankylosing spondylitis. Sequencing was done on a sample of synovial fluid, either unsorted or a sorted T cell fraction (not recorded which). This CDR3 is CASSFRPDNEQFF. In DNA, the CDR3 is TGTGCCAGCAGTTTTAGGCCAGACAATGAGCAGTTCTTC.